This TCR beta chain was captured in a study of pediatric ulcerative colitis. Study-wide results and limits: Acute severe colitis showed lower rectal diversity from clonal expansions. Blood samples from a couple of patients yielded substantially fewer templates and were excluded from blood-rectal overlap analysis.

The blood sample was taken during the colonoscopy visit. Sequencing depth was up to 500,000 reads per sample. Sequenced by immunoSEQ multiplex PCR; TCRdb stores in-frame clones only, minus some. The repertoire holds tens of thousands of clones, with 80% to 90% as singletons. With V trimmed by 2 bases and J by 3 bases, 3 bases remained unmatched. CDR1 and CDR2 (germline): SNHLY, FYNNEI. The CDR3 totals 15 residues. As concerns this clone: The antigen is unknown.

Sample: blood. This receptor was taken from a boy between 10 and 17 years old who was a control in a study of pediatric ulcerative colitis. The chain carries TRBV2 and TRBJ1-2, with 10 bases matching TRBD1. The CDR3 DNA follows: TGTGCCAGCAGTGAACGACAGGGGGCCTACTATGGCTACACCTTC. Its translation is CASSERQGAYYGYTF. The full variable domain, completed using reference TRBV2 and TRBJ1-2, is EPEVTQTPSHQVTQMGQEVILRCVPISNHLYFYWYRQILGQKVEFLVSFYNNEISEKSEIFDDQFSVERPDGSNFTLKIRSTKLEDSAMYFCASSERQGAYYGYTFGSGTRLTVV.